A selection of T cell receptor beta chains follows, all from one sample in a study of shared clonotypes between healthy human individuals. Sequencing used immunoSEQ multiplex PCR; TCRdb keeps in-frame clones, though not all of them. The data show some 2.4 million clones, roughly 93% seen once. Sequencing used naive CD4+ T cells from PBMCs. The receptor set was obtained from a young man in good health. Some clones in this sample may be carry-over from other donors' samples. CDR3s leave out the opening cysteine and the closing phenylalanine or tryptophan. The order of the fields is CDR3 protein, clone size, J gene, D gene, V gene. The D gene is left open where the match is weak. Expanded clones are given a class, and other clones once, few, many or no size at all.

ASSFRYEQY,once,TRBJ2-7,.,TRBV5-6
ASSYTTGVNYGYT,.,TRBJ1-2,.,TRBV11-2
ASAGSSYNEQF,.,TRBJ2-1,.,TRBV5-1
ASSLDGLNTEAF,.,TRBJ1-1,.,TRBV7-2
ASRRATNEKLF,.,TRBJ1-4,.,TRBV25-1
ASSLGGRGIQY,.,TRBJ2-4,.,TRBV7-2
ASSPGTANYEQY,.,TRBJ2-7,TRBD1,TRBV5-6
ASSFRASTDTQY,.,TRBJ2-3,.,TRBV7-3
ASSEGGPPPKNIQY,.,TRBJ2-4,.,TRBV7-2
ASSQRPGLAGSYEQY,.,TRBJ2-7,TRBD2,TRBV4-1
ASSGGAGNTGELF,.,TRBJ2-2,.,TRBV25-1
ASSAQGGEKLF,.,TRBJ1-4,TRBD1,TRBV9
ASTRTGSGNTIY,once,TRBJ1-3,TRBD1,TRBV6-5
ASSDGQGVH,.,TRBJ2-5,TRBD1,TRBV7-9
AWRDEGLSTEAF,.,TRBJ1-1,.,TRBV30
ASSIRRGGPNEQY,.,TRBJ2-7,TRBD2,TRBV11-2
ASSFWPLRLPGTSYEQY,.,TRBJ2-7,.,TRBV5-6
ASSPTAATYEQY,once,TRBJ2-7,.,TRBV27
ASKSGQGIQQY,.,TRBJ2-7,.,TRBV6-5
ASIRAGLSYEQY,once,TRBJ2-7,.,TRBV28
SGCPDTDYEQY,.,TRBJ2-7,.,TRBV29-1
ASSYQGGELF,.,TRBJ2-2,.,TRBV6-5